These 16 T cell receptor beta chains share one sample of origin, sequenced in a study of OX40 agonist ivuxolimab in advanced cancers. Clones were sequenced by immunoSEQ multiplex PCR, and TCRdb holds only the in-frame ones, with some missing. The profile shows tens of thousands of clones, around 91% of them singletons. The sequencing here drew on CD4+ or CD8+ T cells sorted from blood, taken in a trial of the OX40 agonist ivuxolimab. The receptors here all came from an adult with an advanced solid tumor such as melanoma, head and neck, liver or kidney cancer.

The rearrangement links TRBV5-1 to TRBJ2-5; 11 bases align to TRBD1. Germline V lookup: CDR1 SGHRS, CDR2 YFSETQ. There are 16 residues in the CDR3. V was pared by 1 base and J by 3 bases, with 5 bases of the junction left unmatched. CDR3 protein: CASSLPSGQGEETQYF. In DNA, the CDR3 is TGCGCCAGCAGCTTGCCCTCGGGACAGGGGGAAGAGACCCAGTACTTC.

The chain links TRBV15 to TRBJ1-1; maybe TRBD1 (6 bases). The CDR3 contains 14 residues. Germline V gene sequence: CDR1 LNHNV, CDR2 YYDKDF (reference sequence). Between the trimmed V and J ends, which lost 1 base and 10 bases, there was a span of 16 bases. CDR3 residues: CATSRGESGDGAFF. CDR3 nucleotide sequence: TGTGCCACCAGCAGAGGCGAGTCAGGGGATGGAGCTTTCTTT.

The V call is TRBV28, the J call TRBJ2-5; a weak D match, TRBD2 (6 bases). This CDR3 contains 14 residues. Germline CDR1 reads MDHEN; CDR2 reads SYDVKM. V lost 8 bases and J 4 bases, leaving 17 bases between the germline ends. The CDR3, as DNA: TGTGCCAGCCGGCCCTCTGCGGAGGGAGAGACCCAGTACTTC. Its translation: CASRPSAEGETQYF. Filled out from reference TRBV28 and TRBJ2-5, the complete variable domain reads DVKVTQSSRYLVKRTGEKVFLECVQDMDHENMFWYRQDPGLGLRLIYFSYDVKMKEKGDIPEGYSVSREKKERFSLILESASTNQTSMYLCASRPSAEGETQYFGPGTRLLVL.

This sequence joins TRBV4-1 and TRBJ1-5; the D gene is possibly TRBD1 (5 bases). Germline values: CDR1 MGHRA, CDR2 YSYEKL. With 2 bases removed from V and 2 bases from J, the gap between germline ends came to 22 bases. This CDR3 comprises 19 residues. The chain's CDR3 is CASSQLGRMGGWGNQPQHF. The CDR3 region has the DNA TGCGCCAGCAGCCAACTGGGAAGAATGGGGGGTTGGGGCAATCAGCCCCAGCATTTT.

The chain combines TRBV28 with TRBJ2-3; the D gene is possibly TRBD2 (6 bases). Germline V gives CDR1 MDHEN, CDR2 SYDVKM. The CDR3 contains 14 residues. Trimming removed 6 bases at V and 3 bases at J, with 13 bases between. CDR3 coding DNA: TGTGCCAGCAGGTTGGGGGGTGGGACAGATACGCAGTATTTT. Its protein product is CASRLGGGTDTQYF.

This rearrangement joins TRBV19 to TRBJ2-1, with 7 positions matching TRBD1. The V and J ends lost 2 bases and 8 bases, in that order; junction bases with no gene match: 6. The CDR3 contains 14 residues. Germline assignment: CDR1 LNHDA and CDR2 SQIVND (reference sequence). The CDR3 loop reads CASSIKQGWDEQFF. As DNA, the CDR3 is TGTGCCAGTAGTATAAAACAGGGGTGGGATGAGCAGTTCTTC.

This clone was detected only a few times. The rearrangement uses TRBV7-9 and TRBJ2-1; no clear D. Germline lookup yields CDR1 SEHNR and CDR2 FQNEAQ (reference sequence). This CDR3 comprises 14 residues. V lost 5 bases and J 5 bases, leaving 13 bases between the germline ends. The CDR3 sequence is CASSPPLGHNEQFF. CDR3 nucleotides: TGTGCCAGCAGCCCCCCCCTCGGCCACAATGAGCAGTTCTTC.

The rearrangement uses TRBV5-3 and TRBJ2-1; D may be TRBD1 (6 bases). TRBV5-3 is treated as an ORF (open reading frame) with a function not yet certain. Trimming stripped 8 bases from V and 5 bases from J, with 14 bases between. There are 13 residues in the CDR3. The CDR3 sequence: CARGADKNNEQFF. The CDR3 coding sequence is TGTGCCAGGGGGGCGGACAAAAACAATGAGCAGTTCTTC.

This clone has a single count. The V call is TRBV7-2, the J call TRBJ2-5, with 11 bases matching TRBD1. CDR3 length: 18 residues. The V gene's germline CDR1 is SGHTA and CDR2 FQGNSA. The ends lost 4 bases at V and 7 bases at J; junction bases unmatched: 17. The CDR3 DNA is TGTGCCAGCAGCTCTCCAAACCCGGACAGGGGGCGAGGGGGGACCCAGTACTTC. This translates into CASSSPNPDRGRGGTQYF.

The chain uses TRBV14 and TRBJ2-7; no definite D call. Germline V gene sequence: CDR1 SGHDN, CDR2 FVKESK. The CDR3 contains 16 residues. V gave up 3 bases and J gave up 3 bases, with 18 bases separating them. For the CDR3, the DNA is TGTGCCAGCAGCCACTTGATCTCAGCGTCCCGCTACGAGCAGTACTTC. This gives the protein CASSHLISASRYEQYF.

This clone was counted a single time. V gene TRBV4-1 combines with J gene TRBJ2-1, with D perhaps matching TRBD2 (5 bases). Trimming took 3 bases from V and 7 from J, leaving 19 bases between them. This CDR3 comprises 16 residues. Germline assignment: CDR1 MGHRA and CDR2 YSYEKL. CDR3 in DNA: TGCGCCAGCAGCCACAGGTTTAATAGCGAATTGAATGAGCAGTTCTTC. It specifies CASSHRFNSELNEQFF.

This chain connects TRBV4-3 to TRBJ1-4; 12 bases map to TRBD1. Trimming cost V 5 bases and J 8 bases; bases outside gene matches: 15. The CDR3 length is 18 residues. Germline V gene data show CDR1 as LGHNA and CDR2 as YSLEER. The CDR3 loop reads CASSTGTGGLLGSEKLFF. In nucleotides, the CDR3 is TGCGCCAGCAGCACCGGGACAGGGGGCCTTCTGGGATCCGAAAAACTGTTTTTT.

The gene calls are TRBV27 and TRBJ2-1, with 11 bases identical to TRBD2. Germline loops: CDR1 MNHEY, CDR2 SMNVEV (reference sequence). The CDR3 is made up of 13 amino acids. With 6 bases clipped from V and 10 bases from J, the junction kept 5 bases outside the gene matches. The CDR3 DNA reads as TGTGCCAGCAGGGGGGGACTAGCGGACGAGCAGTTCTTC. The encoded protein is CASRGGLADEQFF.

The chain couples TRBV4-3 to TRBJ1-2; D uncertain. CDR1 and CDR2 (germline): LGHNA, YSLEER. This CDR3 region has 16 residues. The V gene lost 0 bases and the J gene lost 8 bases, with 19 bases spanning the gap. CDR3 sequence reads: CASSQDLGPSLEGYTF. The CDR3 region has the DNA TGCGCCAGCAGCCAAGACTTAGGGCCGAGCCTTGAGGGCTACACCTTC.

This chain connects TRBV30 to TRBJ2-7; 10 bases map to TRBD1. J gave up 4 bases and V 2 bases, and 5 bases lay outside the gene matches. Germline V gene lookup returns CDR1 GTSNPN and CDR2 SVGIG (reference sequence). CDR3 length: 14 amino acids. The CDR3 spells CAWSNRDRGYEQYF. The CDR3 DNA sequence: TGTGCCTGGAGTAACCGGGACAGGGGATACGAGCAGTACTTC.

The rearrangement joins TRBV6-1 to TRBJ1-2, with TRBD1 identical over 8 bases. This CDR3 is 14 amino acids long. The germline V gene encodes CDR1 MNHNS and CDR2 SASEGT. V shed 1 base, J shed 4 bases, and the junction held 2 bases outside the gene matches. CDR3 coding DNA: TGTGCCAGCAGTGAAGTCGGGACAGGCTATGGCTACACCTTC. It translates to CASSEVGTGYGYTF.